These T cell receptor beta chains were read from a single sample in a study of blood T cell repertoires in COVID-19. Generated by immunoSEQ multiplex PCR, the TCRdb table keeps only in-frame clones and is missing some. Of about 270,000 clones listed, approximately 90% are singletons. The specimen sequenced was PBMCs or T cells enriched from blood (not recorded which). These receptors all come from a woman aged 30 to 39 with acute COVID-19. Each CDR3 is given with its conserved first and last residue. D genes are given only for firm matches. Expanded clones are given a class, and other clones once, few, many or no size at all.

CASSQGQVNSPLHF	TGTGCCAGCAGCCAAGGTCAGGTGAATTCACCCCTCCACTTT	NA	NA	TRBV14	TRBJ1-6
CALLDGSYEQYF	TGTGCCCTGCTCGACGGGTCCTACGAGCAGTACTTC	NA	NA	TRBV30	TRBJ2-7
CASTLRDRDTEAFF	TGTGCCAGCACGCTGCGGGACAGGGACACTGAAGCTTTCTTT	NA	TRBD1	TRBV6-5	TRBJ1-1
CASSQTAGTSTDTQYF	TGTGCCAGCAGCCAAACAGCGGGGACTAGCACAGATACGCAGTATTTT	NA	TRBD2	TRBV11-3	TRBJ2-3
CASSESSGAGRYNEQFF	TGCGCCAGCAGTGAGTCGAGCGGGGCGGGGCGATACAATGAGCAGTTCTTC	NA	TRBD2	TRBV10-2	TRBJ2-1
CASSQDGLGQADTQYF	TGTGCCAGCAGCCAAGATGGACTAGGGCAGGCAGATACGCAGTATTTT	NA	TRBD2	TRBV3-1/TRBV3-2	TRBJ2-3
CASTRAGIGANVLTF	TGTGCCAGCACCCGGGCCGGGATTGGGGCCAACGTCCTGACTTTC	NA	NA	TRBV27	TRBJ2-6
CASSYGGTKETEQYF	TGTGCCAGCAGTTACGGGGGGACTAAAGAAACCGAGCAGTACTTC	once	TRBD2	TRBV6-2/TRBV6-3	TRBJ2-7
CASSPQEGEAFF	TGTGCCAGCTCACCACAAGAGGGTGAAGCTTTCTTT	NA	NA	TRBV18	TRBJ1-1
CASSSGTGWETLHF	TGTGCCAGCAGCTCAGGGACAGGGTGGGAAACCCTCCACTTT	NA	TRBD1	TRBV5-6	TRBJ1-6
CASSTGTGKDTQYF	TGTGCCAGCAGTACCGGGACAGGGAAAGATACGCAGTATTTT	once	TRBD1	TRBV2	TRBJ2-3
CASSEPGRVTEAFF	TGTGCCAGCAGTGAACCAGGAAGAGTCACTGAAGCTTTCTTT	once	NA	TRBV6-1	TRBJ1-1
CASSYSFRDQPQHF	TGTGCCAGCAGTTACTCGTTTCGGGATCAGCCCCAGCATTTT	NA	NA	TRBV6-7	TRBJ1-5
CASSHRQGVNEKLFF	TGCGCCAGCAGTCATCGACAGGGAGTTAATGAAAAACTGTTTTTT	NA	TRBD1	TRBV23-1	TRBJ1-4
CASSVVGGGNSPLHF	TGTGCCAGCAGCGTAGTAGGGGGCGGTAATTCACCCCTCCACTTT	NA	TRBD1	TRBV9	TRBJ1-6
CASSHGGLAGVGEQFF	TGTGCCAGCAGCCATGGGGGGCTAGCGGGAGTCGGTGAGCAGTTCTTC	NA	TRBD2	TRBV7-6	TRBJ2-1
CASSNRGLATDTQYF	TGTGCCAGCAGCAACAGGGGGCTAGCGACAGATACGCAGTATTTT	NA	TRBD1	TRBV9	TRBJ2-3
CASSRGQDTEAFF	TGTGCCAGCAGTCGAGGACAGGACACTGAAGCTTTCTTT	NA	TRBD1	TRBV7-9	TRBJ1-1
CAISEMRESYEQYF	TGTGCCATCAGTGAGATGCGGGAGAGCTACGAGCAGTACTTC	NA	TRBD2	TRBV10-3	TRBJ2-7
CASSLDRQPQHF	TGTGCCAGCAGCTTGGACAGGCAGCCCCAGCATTTT	NA	TRBD1	TRBV6-6	TRBJ1-5
CASSPRTVQNTEAFF	TGTGCCAGCTCACCGAGGACAGTCCAGAACACTGAAGCTTTCTTT	NA	NA	TRBV18	TRBJ1-1
CASSVGLAGGPSEVDTQYF	TGTGCCAGCAGCGTAGGGCTAGCGGGAGGGCCGTCGGAAGTAGATACGCAGTATTTT	NA	TRBD2	TRBV9	TRBJ2-3
CASSSIVYNEQFF	TGTGCCAGCAGCTCCATAGTATACAATGAGCAGTTCTTC	NA	NA	TRBV5-4	TRBJ2-1
CASSLETGGPVNEQFF	TGTGCCAGCAGCTTAGAGACGGGAGGGCCGGTCAATGAGCAGTTCTTC	once	TRBD2	TRBV7-8	TRBJ2-1
CASSGLADGEQFF	TGTGCCAGCAGTGGACTAGCGGATGGTGAGCAGTTCTTC	NA	TRBD2	TRBV12-3/TRBV12-4	TRBJ2-1
CASSIGLSSYEQYF	TGTGCCAGTAGTATAGGGCTCAGCTCCTACGAGCAGTACTTC	NA	NA	TRBV19	TRBJ2-7
CASSFVGEGEQYF	TGTGCCAGCAGTTTCGTTGGGGAGGGCGAGCAGTACTTC	NA	TRBD2	TRBV12-3/TRBV12-4	TRBJ2-7
CASPGKEETEAFF	TGTGCCAGCCCAGGAAAGGAGGAAACTGAAGCTTTCTTT	NA	NA	TRBV2	TRBJ1-1
CASSSGGNQPQHF	TGTGCCAGCAGCTCGGGTGGCAATCAGCCCCAGCATTTT	NA	NA	TRBV5-8	TRBJ1-5
CASSLEASGRREQYF	TGTGCCAGCAGCTTAGAAGCTAGCGGGAGGAGGGAGCAGTACTTC	NA	TRBD2	TRBV7-2	TRBJ2-7
CASRIFPGTREKLFF	TGTGCCAGCAGAATATTCCCGGGGACTAGGGAAAAACTGTTTTTT	NA	NA	TRBV28	TRBJ1-4
CSVAGQGFNEQFF	TGCAGCGTTGCGGGACAGGGCTTTAATGAGCAGTTCTTC	NA	TRBD1	TRBV29-1	TRBJ2-1
CASSYRGSGADTQYF	TGTGCCAGCAGTTATCGCGGGAGTGGCGCAGATACGCAGTATTTT	NA	TRBD2	TRBV28	TRBJ2-3
CASRPWGAGGPGNTQYF	TGTGCCAGCAGGCCCTGGGGGGCGGGAGGGCCCGGGAATACGCAGTATTTT	NA	TRBD2	TRBV5-6	TRBJ2-3
CASSELGGNNQPQHF	TGTGCCAGCAGTGAATTGGGGGGAAACAATCAGCCCCAGCATTTT	NA	NA	TRBV6-1	TRBJ1-5
CASSPTSGRSDTQYF	TGTGCCAGCAGCCCAACTAGCGGTAGATCAGATACGCAGTATTTT	NA	TRBD2	TRBV28	TRBJ2-3
CASSPGAKTEAFF	TGTGCCAGCTCACCAGGGGCGAAGACTGAAGCTTTCTTT	NA	NA	TRBV18	TRBJ1-1
CASSLGGGNTEAFF	TGTGCCAGCAGTTTGGGAGGAGGGAACACTGAAGCTTTCTTT	NA	NA	TRBV7-3	TRBJ1-1
CASSLEPFSGNTIYF	TGTGCCAGCAGCTTGGAGCCTTTCTCTGGAAACACCATATATTTT	NA	NA	TRBV5-5	TRBJ1-3
CASSFGGTSSYNEQFF	TGTGCCAGCAGCTTTGGAGGAACCAGCTCCTACAATGAGCAGTTCTTC	NA	NA	TRBV5-4	TRBJ2-1
CATSDLLNTEAFF	TGTGCCACCAGTGACCTATTGAACACTGAAGCTTTCTTT	NA	NA	TRBV24-1	TRBJ1-1
CATSSRGYGYTF	TGTGCCACCAGTAGCAGGGGCTATGGCTACACCTTC	NA	NA	TRBV24-1	TRBJ1-2
CASRLGQTNTEAFF	TGTGCCAGTAGATTGGGACAGACTAACACTGAAGCTTTCTTT	NA	TRBD1	TRBV19	TRBJ1-1
CTSSHYLSTDTQYF	TGCACCAGCAGCCACTATCTAAGCACAGATACGCAGTATTTT	NA	NA	TRBV1	TRBJ2-3
CASSPGIVSKNIQYF	TGTGCCAGCTCACCCGGGATCGTATCCAAAAACATTCAGTACTTC	NA	NA	TRBV18	TRBJ2-4
CASSDWTSGSSTDTQYF	TGCGCCAGCAGTGACTGGACTAGCGGGAGTTCGACAGATACGCAGTATTTT	NA	TRBD2	TRBV10-2	TRBJ2-3
CAHGGSSGNTIYF	TGTGCCCACGGAGGGAGCTCTGGAAACACCATATATTTT	NA	NA	TRBV30	TRBJ1-3
CASERGLYGYTF	TGTGCCTCCGAGCGGGGGCTGTATGGCTACACCTTC	few	NA	TRBV30	TRBJ1-2
CASSSLGSGYYEQYF	TGTGCCAGCAGTTCTCTCGGGTCGGGGTACTACGAGCAGTACTTC	NA	NA	TRBV28	TRBJ2-7
CASSLGAGEKLFF	TGTGCCAGCAGTTTAGGGGCGGGTGAAAAACTGTTTTTT	NA	NA	TRBV7-9	TRBJ1-4
CAWSSGLASPNYEQYF	TGTGCCTGGAGTTCCGGACTAGCTTCCCCAAATTACGAGCAGTACTTC	NA	TRBD2	TRBV30	TRBJ2-7
CASSFWQNTEAFF	TGTGCCAGCAGTTTTTGGCAGAACACTGAAGCTTTCTTT	NA	NA	TRBV27	TRBJ1-1
CASSQEDRVDFYSGNTIYF	TGTGCCAGCAGCCAAGAGGATCGCGTGGACTTCTACTCTGGAAACACCATATATTTT	NA	NA	TRBV3-1/TRBV3-2	TRBJ1-3
CASSLEGTYEQYF	TGCGCCAGCAGCTTGGAGGGGACCTACGAGCAGTACTTC	NA	NA	TRBV4-1	TRBJ2-7